The rows below give T cell receptor beta chains drawn from one sample of a study of cytomegalovirus exposure and HLA in healthy donors. The method was immunoSEQ multiplex PCR; TCRdb's version includes in-frame clones alone and lacks a portion of them. The data contain approximately 180,000 clones, about 84% of them singletons. The material sequenced was PBMCs. These receptors came from a woman younger than 35 in good health and CMV-seronegative. Each CDR3 is given with its conserved first and last residue. The D gene is left open where the match is weak. For some rows the clone size is stated as once, few or many, or as a class when expanded; others skip it.

j_gene: TRBJ2-3; abundance: -; d_gene: -; v_gene: TRBV9; CDR3aa: CASSVVSDTQYF; CDR3nt: TGTGCCAGCAGCGTAGTATCAGATACGCAGTATTTT
j_gene: TRBJ2-5; abundance: once; d_gene: TRBD2; v_gene: TRBV12-5; CDR3aa: CASGLGLAGGGETQYF; CDR3nt: TGTGCTAGTGGCCTGGGACTAGCGGGGGGTGGAGAGACCCAGTACTTC
j_gene: TRBJ2-2; abundance: -; d_gene: TRBD1; v_gene: TRBV11-2; CDR3aa: CASSPGKGAGTGELFF; CDR3nt: TGTGCCAGCAGCCCCGGTAAGGGGGCTGGCACCGGGGAGCTGTTTTTT
j_gene: TRBJ2-7; abundance: few; d_gene: TRBD1; v_gene: TRBV18; CDR3aa: CASSSGQFYEQYF; CDR3nt: TGTGCCAGCTCCTCGGGACAGTTCTACGAGCAGTACTTC
j_gene: TRBJ1-3; abundance: -; d_gene: -; v_gene: TRBV5-1; CDR3aa: CASSLAGALGNTIYF; CDR3nt: TGCGCCAGCAGCTTGGCAGGGGCCCTTGGAAACACCATATATTTT
j_gene: TRBJ1-6; abundance: -; d_gene: -; v_gene: TRBV10-2; CDR3aa: CASQIISEAPLHF; CDR3nt: TGCGCCAGCCAAATAATCTCCGAGGCACCCCTCCACTTT
j_gene: TRBJ1-3; abundance: -; d_gene: -; v_gene: TRBV7-9; CDR3aa: CASSLVHRFSGNTIYF; CDR3nt: TGTGCCAGCAGCTTAGTCCACAGGTTCTCTGGAAACACCATATATTTT
j_gene: TRBJ1-2; abundance: -; d_gene: -; v_gene: TRBV7-9; CDR3aa: CASSLGAGVGGYTF; CDR3nt: TGTGCCAGCAGCTTAGGAGCAGGGGTAGGTGGCTACACCTTC
j_gene: TRBJ2-7; abundance: -; d_gene: TRBD1; v_gene: TRBV18; CDR3aa: CASSPSQGTEQYF; CDR3nt: TGTGCCAGCTCACCTTCACAGGGGACCGAGCAGTACTTC
j_gene: TRBJ2-2; abundance: -; d_gene: TRBD2; v_gene: TRBV9; CDR3aa: CASSVVPSGRSGELFF; CDR3nt: TGTGCCAGCAGCGTAGTTCCTAGCGGGAGGTCCGGGGAGCTGTTTTTT
j_gene: TRBJ2-3; abundance: -; d_gene: -; v_gene: TRBV7-9; CDR3aa: CVLTRGNSDTQYF; CDR3nt: TGTGTCCTTACGCGCGGGAACTCAGATACGCAGTATTTT
j_gene: TRBJ1-1; abundance: few; d_gene: TRBD1; v_gene: TRBV9; CDR3aa: CASSRTGFSLNTEAFF; CDR3nt: TGTGCCAGCAGCCGGACAGGGTTTTCGCTGAACACTGAAGCTTTCTTT
j_gene: TRBJ1-1; abundance: -; d_gene: -; v_gene: TRBV2; CDR3aa: CASSSQAPSEAFF; CDR3nt: TGTGCCAGCAGTAGTCAGGCGCCCTCTGAAGCTTTCTTT
j_gene: TRBJ2-7; abundance: -; d_gene: -; v_gene: TRBV19; CDR3aa: CASSIGAGSYEQYF; CDR3nt: TGTGCCAGTAGTATAGGAGCCGGGTCCTACGAGCAGTACTTC
j_gene: TRBJ2-7; abundance: many; d_gene: TRBD1; v_gene: TRBV6-1; CDR3aa: CASQRSGTGWWEQYF; CDR3nt: TGTGCCAGCCAACGCTCCGGGACAGGGTGGTGGGAGCAGTACTTC
j_gene: TRBJ2-2; abundance: -; d_gene: -; v_gene: TRBV11-2; CDR3aa: CASSALGGNPGELFF; CDR3nt: TGTGCCAGCAGCGCTCTTGGGGGCAACCCCGGGGAGCTGTTTTTT
j_gene: TRBJ1-2; abundance: -; d_gene: -; v_gene: TRBV9; CDR3aa: CASSVAGAPSNYGYTF; CDR3nt: TGTGCCAGCAGCGTAGCTGGGGCACCTTCTAACTATGGCTACACCTTC
j_gene: TRBJ2-5; abundance: -; d_gene: TRBD2; v_gene: TRBV5-1; CDR3aa: CASSPQGLAGQETQYF; CDR3nt: TGCGCCAGCAGCCCCCAAGGACTAGCGGGCCAAGAGACCCAGTACTTC
j_gene: TRBJ2-3; abundance: -; d_gene: -; v_gene: TRBV21-1; CDR3aa: CASRSGLPFYTQYF; CDR3nt: TGTGCCAGCAGAAGCGGTCTTCCTTTCTATACGCAGTATTTT
j_gene: TRBJ2-2; abundance: few; d_gene: -; v_gene: TRBV5-5; CDR3aa: CASIKGHSNTGELFF; CDR3nt: TGTGCCAGCATAAAGGGACATTCGAACACCGGGGAGCTGTTTTTT
j_gene: TRBJ2-4; abundance: -; d_gene: TRBD2; v_gene: TRBV13; CDR3aa: CASSPTSRGGGDIQYF; CDR3nt: TGTGCCAGCAGCCCAACTTCGCGGGGGGGCGGAGACATTCAGTACTTC
j_gene: TRBJ1-3; abundance: -; d_gene: -; v_gene: TRBV4-2; CDR3aa: CASPTEPQAGNTIYF; CDR3nt: TGTGCCAGCCCGACGGAGCCACAAGCTGGAAACACCATATATTTT
j_gene: TRBJ1-1; abundance: once; d_gene: TRBD1; v_gene: TRBV13; CDR3aa: CASSFSGTGYAEAFF; CDR3nt: TGTGCCAGCAGCTTCTCCGGGACAGGGTACGCTGAAGCTTTCTTT
j_gene: TRBJ2-1; abundance: -; d_gene: -; v_gene: TRBV2; CDR3aa: CASRWLGGMYNEQFF; CDR3nt: TGTGCCAGCAGGTGGCTCGGGGGTATGTACAATGAGCAGTTCTTC
j_gene: TRBJ1-5; abundance: -; d_gene: TRBD1; v_gene: TRBV11-2; CDR3aa: CASSLGPGQGDNQPQHF; CDR3nt: TGTGCCAGCAGCTTAGGCCCGGGACAGGGGGACAATCAGCCCCAGCATTTT
j_gene: TRBJ2-3; abundance: -; d_gene: TRBD2; v_gene: TRBV2; CDR3aa: CASSKLAGLNTDTQYF; CDR3nt: TGTGCCAGCAGTAAACTAGCGGGACTGAACACAGATACGCAGTATTTT
j_gene: TRBJ2-2; abundance: -; d_gene: -; v_gene: TRBV6-4; CDR3aa: CASSDSRQENTGELFF; CDR3nt: TGTGCCAGCAGTGACTCGAGACAGGAGAACACCGGGGAGCTGTTTTTT
j_gene: TRBJ2-1; abundance: -; d_gene: -; v_gene: TRBV12-5; CDR3aa: CASGLLYEQFF; CDR3nt: TGTGCTAGTGGTTTGCTTTATGAGCAGTTCTTC
j_gene: TRBJ1-6; abundance: once; d_gene: -; v_gene: TRBV5-1; CDR3aa: CASSLVGHVYNSPLHF; CDR3nt: TGCGCCAGCAGCTTGGTTGGGCATGTATATAATTCACCCCTCCACTTT
j_gene: TRBJ1-5; abundance: -; d_gene: -; v_gene: TRBV19; CDR3aa: CASSIAGASNQPQHF; CDR3nt: TGTGCCAGTAGTATTGCAGGGGCAAGCAATCAGCCCCAGCATTTT
j_gene: TRBJ1-6; abundance: -; d_gene: TRBD1; v_gene: TRBV6-4; CDR3aa: CASSETPGTGGSPLHF; CDR3nt: TGTGCCAGCAGTGAAACCCCCGGGACAGGGGGCTCTCCCCTCCACTTT
j_gene: TRBJ2-7; abundance: -; d_gene: TRBD1; v_gene: TRBV19; CDR3aa: CASSIRTGWYEQYF; CDR3nt: TGTGCCAGTAGTATTAGGACAGGGTGGTACGAGCAGTACTTC
j_gene: TRBJ1-1; abundance: -; d_gene: -; v_gene: TRBV5-1; CDR3aa: CASSLNREAFF; CDR3nt: TGCGCCAGCAGCTTGAACAGGGAAGCTTTCTTT
j_gene: TRBJ1-5; abundance: few; d_gene: -; v_gene: TRBV6-1; CDR3aa: CASSDGSENQPQHF; CDR3nt: TGTGCCAGCAGTGATGGCAGCGAAAATCAGCCCCAGCATTTT
j_gene: TRBJ2-1; abundance: -; d_gene: -; v_gene: TRBV6-4; CDR3aa: CASSDSMAGEYNEQFF; CDR3nt: TGTGCCAGCAGTGACTCGATGGCAGGGGAATACAATGAGCAGTTCTTC
j_gene: TRBJ2-1; abundance: -; d_gene: -; v_gene: TRBV10-3; CDR3aa: CAISDGSLYNEQFF; CDR3nt: TGTGCCATCAGTGACGGTAGCTTGTACAATGAGCAGTTCTTC
j_gene: TRBJ2-3; abundance: -; d_gene: TRBD1; v_gene: TRBV6-5; CDR3aa: CASSYSTGADTQYF; CDR3nt: TGTGCCAGCAGTTACTCGACAGGGGCAGATACGCAGTATTTT
j_gene: TRBJ2-7; abundance: -; d_gene: TRBD1; v_gene: TRBV19; CDR3aa: CASMDDRGLGEQYF; CDR3nt: TGTGCCAGTATGGATGACAGGGGGCTGGGTGAGCAGTACTTC
j_gene: TRBJ2-1; abundance: -; d_gene: TRBD2; v_gene: TRBV6-6; CDR3aa: CASSRRTSGNNEQFF; CDR3nt: TGTGCCAGCAGCCGTAGGACTAGCGGGAACAATGAGCAGTTCTTC
j_gene: TRBJ1-2; abundance: -; d_gene: -; v_gene: TRBV5-4; CDR3aa: CASSPGGLMRDTF; CDR3nt: TGTGCCAGCAGCCCAGGTGGGTTGATGCGGGACACCTTC
j_gene: TRBJ2-7; abundance: -; d_gene: TRBD1; v_gene: TRBV27; CDR3aa: CASSLSSGGSSEQYF; CDR3nt: TGTGCCAGCAGTTTATCGTCAGGGGGCTCCTCCGAGCAGTACTTC
j_gene: TRBJ2-7; abundance: once; d_gene: -; v_gene: TRBV18; CDR3aa: CASSPIGRAPVVEQYF; CDR3nt: TGTGCCAGCTCACCAATCGGCAGGGCTCCAGTGGTCGAGCAGTACTTC
j_gene: TRBJ1-2; abundance: few; d_gene: -; v_gene: TRBV29-1; CDR3aa: CSVNPGYGYTF; CDR3nt: TGCAGCGTTAACCCAGGGTATGGCTACACCTTC
j_gene: TRBJ2-2; abundance: -; d_gene: TRBD1; v_gene: TRBV9; CDR3aa: CASSVAPTGGIGELFF; CDR3nt: TGTGCCAGCAGCGTAGCCCCAACAGGGGGCATCGGGGAGCTGTTTTTT
j_gene: TRBJ2-7; abundance: -; d_gene: TRBD1; v_gene: TRBV5-6; CDR3aa: CASSLQTGDVYEQYF; CDR3nt: TGTGCCAGCAGCTTGCAGACAGGGGACGTATACGAGCAGTACTTC
j_gene: TRBJ1-5; abundance: -; d_gene: -; v_gene: TRBV6-1; CDR3aa: CASSVQGRYQPQHF; CDR3nt: TGTGCCAGCAGTGTACAGGGCAGATATCAGCCCCAGCATTTT
j_gene: TRBJ2-7; abundance: once; d_gene: -; v_gene: TRBV27; CDR3aa: CASSLSASSYEQYF; CDR3nt: TGTGCCAGCAGTTTATCCGCGAGCTCCTACGAGCAGTACTTC
j_gene: TRBJ1-1; abundance: -; d_gene: -; v_gene: TRBV6-5; CDR3aa: CASRPQQNTEAFF; CDR3nt: TGTGCCAGCAGGCCACAGCAGAACACTGAAGCTTTCTTT